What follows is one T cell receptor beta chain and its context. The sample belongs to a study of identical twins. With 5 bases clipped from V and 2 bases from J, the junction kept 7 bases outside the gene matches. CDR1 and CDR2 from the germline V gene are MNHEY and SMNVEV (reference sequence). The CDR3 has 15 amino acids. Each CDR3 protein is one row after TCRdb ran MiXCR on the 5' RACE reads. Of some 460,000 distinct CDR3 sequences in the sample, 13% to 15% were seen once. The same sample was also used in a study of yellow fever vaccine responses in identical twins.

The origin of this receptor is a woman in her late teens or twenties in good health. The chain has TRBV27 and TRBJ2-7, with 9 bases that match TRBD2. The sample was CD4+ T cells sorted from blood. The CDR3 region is CASSITRGGAYEQYF. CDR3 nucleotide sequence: TGTGCCAGCAGTATAACGCGGGGGGGAGCCTACGAGCAGTACTTC.